This is a list of T cell receptor beta chains from one sample in a study of neurological immune-mediated disorders. Using its own MiXCR run on the 5' RACE reads, TCRdb lists one record per CDR3 protein. The sample has roughly 50,000 distinct CDR3 sequences, around 25% seen once. The material sequenced was PBMCs. These receptor sequences come from a woman aged 70-85 years in good health. Both conserved end residues are part of each CDR3. The D gene is left open where the match is weak. A clone size is listed for some rows: how often the clone was seen (once, few, many), or a class if it is expanded.

len	abundance	j_gene	v_gene	d_gene	CDR3aa	CDR3nt
13	many	TRBJ1-2	TRBV9	NA	CASSVDTHSGYTF	TGTGCCAGCAGCGTGGACACCCATTCTGGCTACACCTTC
11	many	TRBJ1-4	TRBV6-1	NA	CASSVPEKLFF	TGTGCCAGCAGTGTCCCGGAAAAACTGTTTTTT
15	many	TRBJ1-1	TRBV5-1	NA	CASSPGPAGDTEAFF	TGCGCCAGCAGCCCCGGGCCTGCTGGGGACACTGAAGCTTTCTTT
15	many	TRBJ2-2	TRBV20-1	TRBD2	CSARPASGNTGELFF	TGCAGTGCTCGGCCGGCTAGCGGGAACACCGGGGAGCTGTTTTTT
15	many	TRBJ2-7	TRBV5-5	NA	CASSSSGTPMGEQYF	TGTGCCAGCAGTTCCTCCGGGACGCCAATGGGGGAGCAGTACTTC
13	many	TRBJ2-5	TRBV5-1	NA	CASSLRGVETQYF	TGCGCCAGCAGCTTACGGGGAGTGGAGACCCAGTACTTC
15	NA	TRBJ2-5	TRBV19	TRBD2	CASSISASGQETQYF	TGTGCCAGTAGTATATCGGCTAGCGGCCAAGAGACCCAGTACTTC
13	few	TRBJ1-1	TRBV19	NA	CASSISGGAEAFF	TGTGCCAGTAGTATTTCGGGGGGCGCGGAAGCTTTCTTT
14	many	TRBJ1-2	TRBV12-3/TRBV12-4	NA	CASSLGLDGSGYTF	TGTGCCAGCAGTTTAGGTCTGGATGGAAGCGGCTACACCTTC
14	NA	TRBJ1-2	TRBV10-1	TRBD1	CASSDGQGAGGYTF	TGCGCCAGCAGTGATGGACAGGGGGCTGGTGGCTACACCTTC
14	NA	TRBJ2-3	TRBV7-2	NA	CASSDGAHTDTQYF	TGTGCCAGCAGTGATGGGGCCCACACAGATACGCAGTATTTT
16	many	TRBJ2-3	TRBV7-8	TRBD2	CASSLGGRGPPDTQYF	TGTGCCAGCAGCTTAGGCGGGAGGGGCCCCCCAGATACGCAGTATTTT
15	once	TRBJ2-1	TRBV20-1	TRBD2	CSARPLSGVYNEQFF	TGCAGTGCTAGACCCCTAAGCGGGGTCTACAATGAGCAGTTCTTC
14	NA	TRBJ1-1	TRBV7-3	NA	CASSASGGGTEAFF	TGTGCCAGCAGCGCTTCGGGAGGAGGCACTGAAGCTTTCTTT
16	many	TRBJ2-7	TRBV10-3	NA	CAISESLGKSSYEQYF	TGTGCCATCAGTGAGTCCTTGGGAAAGAGCTCCTACGAGCAGTACTTC
15	many	TRBJ2-1	TRBV3-1	TRBD2	CASSPPGGWNGEQFF	TGTGCCAGCAGCCCCCCGGGAGGCTGGAACGGTGAGCAGTTCTTC
15	many	TRBJ2-1	TRBV29-1	TRBD2	CSVEAGGSRYNEQFF	TGCAGCGTTGAGGCTGGCGGGAGTCGCTACAATGAGCAGTTCTTC
15	NA	TRBJ2-1	TRBV5-1	NA	CAISPTPGAVDEQFF	TGCGCCATTAGCCCAACCCCAGGGGCGGTAGATGAGCAGTTCTTC
13	NA	TRBJ2-3	TRBV14	NA	CASRGGETDTQYF	TGTGCCAGCAGAGGGGGGGAGACAGATACGCAGTATTTT
16	many	TRBJ1-2	TRBV4-3	TRBD1	CASSQATGTGIYGYTF	TGCGCCAGCAGCCAAGCTACCGGGACAGGGATATATGGCTACACCTTC
10	few	TRBJ1-1	TRBV20-1	TRBD1	CSADRERAFF	TGCAGTGCTGACAGGGAAAGAGCTTTCTTT
11	NA	TRBJ1-1	TRBV7-9	NA	CASSLGEIAFF	TGTGCCAGCAGCCTTGGGGAGATCGCTTTCTTT
15	many	TRBJ2-5	TRBV20-1	TRBD1	CSAREWNRGQETQYF	TGCAGTGCTAGAGAATGGAACAGGGGGCAAGAGACCCAGTACTTC
16	few	TRBJ2-2	TRBV7-6	NA	CASSPRQGRGTGELFF	TGTGCCAGCAGCCCCCGACAGGGGAGGGGGACCGGGGAGCTGTTTTTT
14	many	TRBJ2-3	TRBV7-2	NA	CASSYRVQEDTQYF	TGTGCCAGCAGCTACCGGGTTCAAGAGGATACGCAGTATTTT
13	many	TRBJ2-7	TRBV29-1	NA	CSVKHPEGYEQYF	TGCAGCGTTAAACACCCGGAAGGGTACGAGCAGTACTTC
13	few	TRBJ2-7	TRBV28	NA	CASSSGGTYEQYF	TGTGCCAGCAGTTCGGGCGGAACCTACGAGCAGTACTTC
14	many	TRBJ1-1	TRBV7-2	NA	CASSFWGMNTEAFF	TGTGCCAGCAGCTTCTGGGGGATGAACACTGAAGCTTTCTTT
15	many	TRBJ2-7	TRBV5-1	NA	CASSLVSDSSYEQYF	TGCGCCAGCAGCTTGGTGTCAGATAGCTCCTACGAGCAGTACTTC
15	many	TRBJ2-2	TRBV5-1	TRBD2	CASSFGLADTGELFF	TGCGCCAGCAGCTTTGGCCTAGCGGACACCGGGGAGCTGTTTTTT
17	many	TRBJ2-3	TRBV25-1	TRBD2	CASSDFWGGERTDTQYF	TGTGCCAGCAGTGACTTCTGGGGGGGGGAGCGGACAGATACGCAGTATTTT
14	NA	TRBJ1-4	TRBV18	NA	CASSQGETNEKLFF	TGTGCCAGCTCACAGGGGGAGACTAATGAAAAACTGTTTTTT
16	once	TRBJ2-3	TRBV30	TRBD2	CAGRTSGGAATDTQYF	TGTGCCGGAAGGACTAGCGGGGGGGCGGCAACAGATACGCAGTATTTT
15	many	TRBJ1-4	TRBV12-3/TRBV12-4	NA	CASSPGGDKDEKLFF	TGTGCCAGCAGCCCCGGGGGGGATAAGGATGAAAAACTGTTTTTT
11	many	TRBJ2-1	TRBV27	NA	CASLVWAEQFF	TGTGCCAGCCTCGTATGGGCTGAGCAGTTCTTC
16	many	TRBJ2-7	TRBV5-1	NA	CASSQDGSGSFYEQYF	TGCGCCAGCAGCCAGGATGGTTCGGGGAGCTTCTACGAGCAGTACTTC
14	many	TRBJ2-7	TRBV6-2/TRBV6-3	NA	CASSYLGTPYEQYF	TGTGCCAGCAGTTACCTGGGAACCCCTTACGAGCAGTACTTC
12	few	TRBJ1-1	TRBV7-2	NA	CASSDLTPEAFF	TGTGCCAGCAGCGACCTCACGCCAGAAGCTTTCTTT
16	many	TRBJ1-3	TRBV7-6	TRBD1	CASSLEGTGEGNTIYF	TGTGCCAGCAGCTTAGAGGGGACAGGGGAAGGAAACACCATATATTTT
14	many	TRBJ2-1	TRBV7-8	NA	CASSLVLGLAEQFF	TGTGCCAGCAGCTTAGTTTTAGGGCTAGCGGAGCAGTTCTTC
15	NA	TRBJ2-3	TRBV5-1	TRBD1	CASSDGTGGTDTQYF	TGCGCCAGCAGCGATGGGACAGGGGGGACCGATACGCAGTATTTT
13	many	TRBJ2-5	TRBV12-3/TRBV12-4	NA	CASSLRRGQVQYF	TGTGCCAGCAGTTTACGGAGGGGGCAAGTCCAGTACTTC
15	NA	TRBJ2-5	TRBV18	NA	CASSPTAQAQETQYF	TGTGCCAGCTCACCGACCGCCCAAGCTCAAGAGACCCAGTACTTC
13	few	TRBJ2-2	TRBV12-2	NA	CASRPREPGELFF	TGTGCAAGTCGCCCCCGGGAGCCCGGGGAGCTGTTTTTT
16	many	TRBJ2-7	TRBV16	NA	CASSQWTASRSYEQYF	TGTGCCAGCAGCCAATGGACAGCTAGTCGATCCTACGAGCAGTACTTC
17	NA	TRBJ1-2	TRBV20-1	NA	CSARPPFVWERSYGYTF	TGTAGTGCTAGGCCCCCTTTTGTGTGGGAACGGAGCTATGGCTACACCTTC
18	many	TRBJ2-1	TRBV5-1	TRBD2	CASSRGTSGSRMVYEQFF	TGCGCCAGCAGCAGGGGGACTAGCGGGAGTCGAATGGTATATGAGCAGTTCTTC
16	many	TRBJ1-5	TRBV4-1	TRBD1	CASSQGQGQGVQPQHF	TGCGCCAGCAGCCAAGGTCAGGGACAGGGTGTTCAGCCCCAGCATTTT
20	many	TRBJ2-1	TRBV3-1	TRBD1	CASSQARGQGGYTGSNEQFF	TGTGCCAGCAGCCAAGCGAGAGGACAGGGAGGTTACACAGGCAGCAATGAGCAGTTCTTC
14	many	TRBJ2-1	TRBV6-5	TRBD2	CASTAGVRGNEQFF	TGTGCCAGCACCGCGGGAGTTCGGGGCAATGAGCAGTTCTTC
16	many	TRBJ1-2	TRBV5-1	NA	CASSPDRPSKGGGYTF	TGCGCCAGCAGCCCTGATAGGCCTTCCAAAGGGGGTGGCTACACCTTC